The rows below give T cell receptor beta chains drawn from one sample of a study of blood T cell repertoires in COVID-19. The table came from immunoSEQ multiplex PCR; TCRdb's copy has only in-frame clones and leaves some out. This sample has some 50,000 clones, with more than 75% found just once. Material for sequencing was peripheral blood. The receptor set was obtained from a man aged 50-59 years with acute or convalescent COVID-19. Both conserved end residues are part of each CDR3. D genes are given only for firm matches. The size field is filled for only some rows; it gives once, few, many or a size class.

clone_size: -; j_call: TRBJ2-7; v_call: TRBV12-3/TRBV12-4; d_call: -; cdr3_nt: TGTGCCAGCAGGTTTAGCACTAGCTACGAGCAGTACTTC; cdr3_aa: CASRFSTSYEQYF
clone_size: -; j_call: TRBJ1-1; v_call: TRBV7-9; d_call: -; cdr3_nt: TGTGCCAGCACCCCCAACACGAACACTGAAGCTTTCTTT; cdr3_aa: CASTPNTNTEAFF
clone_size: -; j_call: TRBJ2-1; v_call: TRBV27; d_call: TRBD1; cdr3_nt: TGTGCCAGCAGTCCCGGGACAGGGGTGTTCAATGAGCAGTTCTTC; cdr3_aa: CASSPGTGVFNEQFF
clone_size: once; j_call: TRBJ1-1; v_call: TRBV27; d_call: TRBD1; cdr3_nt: TGTGCCAGCAGTCCCTGGACAGGGAACACTGAAGCTTTCTTT; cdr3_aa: CASSPWTGNTEAFF
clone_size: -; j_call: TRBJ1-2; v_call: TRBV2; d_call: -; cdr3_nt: TGTGCCAGCAGTGAAAGTGAGTCTAACTATGGCTACACCTTC; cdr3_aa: CASSESESNYGYTF
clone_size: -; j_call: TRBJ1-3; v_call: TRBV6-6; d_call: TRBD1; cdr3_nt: TGTGCCAGCAGGACAGGGGGCGCGAACGGAAACACCATATATTTT; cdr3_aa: CASRTGGANGNTIYF
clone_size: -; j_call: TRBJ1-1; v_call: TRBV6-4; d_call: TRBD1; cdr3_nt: TGTGCCAGCAGGAGTGACAGGGGAAGGATGGAAGCTTTCTTT; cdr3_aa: CASRSDRGRMEAFF
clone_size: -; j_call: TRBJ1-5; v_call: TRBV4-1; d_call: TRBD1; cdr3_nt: TGCGCCAGCAGCCTGGACAGGGTGGGGGACGGGGGCAATCAGCCCCAGCATTTT; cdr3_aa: CASSLDRVGDGGNQPQHF
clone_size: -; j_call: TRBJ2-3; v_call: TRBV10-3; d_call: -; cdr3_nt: TGTGCCATCAGTGCTGAGGACACGATCACAGATACGCAGTATTTT; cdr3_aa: CAISAEDTITDTQYF
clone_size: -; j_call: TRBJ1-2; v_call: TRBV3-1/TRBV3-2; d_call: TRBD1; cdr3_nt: TGTGCCAGCAACCAACGGGACAGCGGGGGCTACACCTTC; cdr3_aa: CASNQRDSGGYTF
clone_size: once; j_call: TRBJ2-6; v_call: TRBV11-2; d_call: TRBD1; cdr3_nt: TGTGCCAGCAGCTTGACAGGGGGCGCTGGGGCCAACGTCCTGACTTTC; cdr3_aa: CASSLTGGAGANVLTF